This passage covers 20 T cell receptor beta chains from one sample sequenced in a study of CD8+ T cells in alopecia areata. Sequencing relied on a cDNA template that was reverse transcribed from extracted RNA. Generated by immunoSEQ multiplex PCR, the TCRdb table keeps only in-frame clones and is missing some. Of some 190,000 clones in the sample, about three fifths were seen once. Indicated treatment: oral pan-JAK inhibitor, 5-10 mg twice daily. The specimen comprised CD4+ T cells sorted from blood, sampled at week 4, from a patient treated with tofacitinib. These receptors were taken from a human donor with alopecia areata.

V is TRBV5-6 and J is TRBJ2-6; D unresolved. Trimming pared 2 bases from V and 0 bases from J, leaving 12 bases between. Germline V CDR1 and CDR2: SGHDT, YYEEEE. The CDR3 loop spans 17 amino acids. CDR3 nucleotide sequence: TGTGCCAGCAGCTTCAAGCTGAGCGACTCTGGGGCCAACGTCCTGACTTTC. Residues: CASSFKLSDSGANVLTF.

The chain is built from TRBV7-9 and TRBJ1-4, with D possibly being TRBD1 (6 bases). This CDR3 has 14 residues. Trimming removed 5 bases from V and 5 bases from J, with 12 bases in between. Germline V gives CDR1 SEHNR, CDR2 FQNEAQ (reference sequence). This CDR3 reads CASSLHRDNEKLFF. The CDR3 region has the DNA TGTGCCAGCAGCCTACACAGGGACAATGAAAAACTGTTTTTT.

This clone was picked up a small number of times. This chain uses TRBV29-1 with TRBJ1-2, with D perhaps TRBD1 (5 bases). The CDR3 length is 13 residues. Between the trimmed V and J ends, which lost 1 base and 2 bases, there was a span of 8 bases. Germline-derived CDR1 and CDR2 are SQVTM and ANQGSEA. CDR3 amino acids: CSVEVPGNYGYTF. The CDR3 DNA is TGCAGCGTTGAAGTCCCAGGGAACTATGGCTACACCTTC.

This clone came up once. The V gene is TRBV5-4, the J gene TRBJ2-6; D gene ambiguous. The germline V and J ends were trimmed by 1 base and 1 base, with 15 bases remaining between them. This CDR3 has 18 residues. CDR1 and CDR2 from the germline V gene are SGHNT and YYREEE (reference sequence). The CDR3 coding sequence is TGTGCCAGCAGCTTGTCACAGCGTGTGGGTTCTGGGGCCAACGTCCTGACTTTC. The encoded protein is CASSLSQRVGSGANVLTF.

This clone was detected a few times. The chain uses TRBV30 and TRBJ1-2; D unclear. Deletions cut 0 bases from V and 2 bases from J, with 13 bases between. The length of the CDR3 is 15 residues. Looked up from germline, CDR1 is GTSNPN and CDR2 is SVGIG (reference sequence). CDR3 residues: CAWSVAGNTNYGYTF. DNA of the CDR3: TGTGCCTGGAGTGTTGCGGGGAATACCAACTATGGCTACACCTTC.

V is TRBV14 and J is TRBJ2-3; TRBD2 matches 7 bases. V was clipped by 1 base and J by 1 base; unmatched bases: 5. The germline V gene has CDR1 SGHDN and CDR2 FVKESK. The CDR3 consists of 16 residues. The CDR3 DNA follows: TGTGCCAGCAGCCAAGTCCGACGGGGGGGCACAGATACGCAGTATTTT. Protein: CASSQVRRGGTDTQYF.

The V and J genes are TRBV28 and TRBJ2-7; the match to TRBD2 covers 15 bases. Per germline, CDR1 MDHEN and CDR2 SYDVKM. Trimming took 8 bases from V and 7 from J; bases not matched to a gene: 15. This CDR3 spans 17 amino acids. The CDR3 region is CASHRTSGRASPGEQYF. The CDR3 bases are TGTGCCAGCCACCGGACTAGCGGGAGGGCCAGTCCGGGTGAGCAGTACTTC.

This clone came up a few times. The chain has TRBV7-9 and TRBJ1-1, with a tentative D call TRBD1 (5 bases). Germline values: CDR1 SEHNR, CDR2 FQNEAQ (reference sequence). V lost 3 bases, J lost 5 bases, and 22 bases lay in between. The CDR3 extends over 17 amino acids. CDR3 amino acids: CASSFPPGDGGETEAFF. CDR3 nucleotide sequence: TGTGCCAGCAGCTTCCCCCCGGGGGACGGAGGGGAGACTGAAGCTTTCTTT. Full variable domain (rest looked up from reference TRBV7-9 and TRBJ1-1): DTGVSQNPRHKITKRGQNVTFRCDPISEHNRLYWYRQTLGQGPEFLTYFQNEAQLEKSRLLSDRFSAERPKGSFSTLEIQRTEQGDSAMYLCASSFPPGDGGETEAFFGQGTRLTVV.

This chain connects TRBV7-2 to TRBJ2-7; D not certain. This CDR3 has 14 amino acids. Deletions cut 5 bases from V and 3 bases from J, with 14 bases between. Germline V gene data show CDR1 as SGHTA and CDR2 as FQGNSA. The chain's CDR3 is CASSLSRAYYEQYF. The CDR3, as DNA: TGTGCCAGCAGCCTATCTAGGGCTTACTACGAGCAGTACTTC.

In its sample, this clone was seen a few times. The J gene is TRBJ1-2, the V gene TRBV28; 8 positions match TRBD1. Germline CDR1 reads MDHEN; CDR2 reads SYDVKM. This CDR3 is 15 amino acids long. The junction had 10 bases not matched to a gene; V was cut back by 4 bases and J by 6 bases. The chain's CDR3 is CASSSPNRQGHGYTF. CDR3 DNA: TGTGCCAGCAGTTCCCCAAATCGACAGGGGCATGGCTACACCTTC.

V usage is TRBV29-1 and J usage is TRBJ2-3, with D possibly matching TRBD1 (5 bases). Germline V gene sequence: CDR1 SQVTM, CDR2 ANQGSEA. CDR3 size: 12 residues. V shed 3 bases and J shed 4 bases, with 8 bases lying between them. CDR3 sequence reads: CSVEKGSDTQYF. The CDR3 DNA reads TGCAGCGTTGAGAAGGGGTCAGATACGCAGTATTTT.

The chain is built from TRBV28 and TRBJ2-3; 10 bases map to TRBD1. In germline, CDR1 is MDHEN, CDR2 SYDVKM. The CDR3 is 16 amino acids. V dropped 8 bases and J dropped 1; count of bases not matched to a gene: 9. Here the CDR3 DNA reads TGTGCCAGCCGCCAACCGGGACAGGGGCGCACAGATACGCAGTATTTT. Translated, it gives CASRQPGQGRTDTQYF.

V usage is TRBV7-8 and J usage is TRBJ2-7; D is unresolved. Germline assignment: CDR1 SGHVS and CDR2 FQNEAQ. V shed 4 bases and J shed 7 bases, with 11 bases lying between them. The CDR3 sequence is 12 residues long. This chain's CDR3 is CASSWSLREQYF. The CDR3, as DNA: TGTGCCAGCAGCTGGTCTTTGAGGGAGCAGTACTTC.

V usage is TRBV15 and J usage is TRBJ2-1; 9 nucleotides align to TRBD2. Germline values: CDR1 LNHNV, CDR2 YYDKDF (reference sequence). The CDR3 is 14 residues long. With V trimmed by 9 bases and J by 4 bases, 7 bases remained unmatched. The CDR3 DNA reads TGTGCCACTACCCTCGCGGGAGGGTACAATGAGCAGTTCTTC. Protein: CATTLAGGYNEQFF.

The chain carries TRBV4-3 and TRBJ1-6; 7 bases are a match to TRBD1. The CDR3 runs 17 residues. Germline V CDR1 and CDR2: LGHNA, YSLEER. The trim removed 2 bases at V and 0 bases at J, leaving 4 bases unmatched. The chain's CDR3 is CASSQTGAPSYNSPLHF. The CDR3 region has the DNA TGCGCCAGCAGCCAAACAGGGGCGCCCTCCTATAATTCACCCCTCCACTTT.

This clone was counted only a few times. This chain links TRBV29-1 with TRBJ2-4; 7 bases align to TRBD2. CDR3 length: 14 residues. V lost 1 base to trimming and J lost 4 bases; unmatched junction nucleotides: 4. The germline V gene encodes CDR1 SQVTM and CDR2 ANQGSEA. CDR3 nucleotide sequence: TGCAGCGTTGAAGGGGTGGGAGGGAAAAACATTCAGTACTTC. Translated: CSVEGVGGKNIQYF.

The chain couples TRBV29-1 to TRBJ1-2; 11 nucleotides match TRBD1. CDR3 length: 14 residues. V lost 7 bases to trimming and J lost 3 bases; unmatched junction nucleotides: 7. The germline gives CDR1 SQVTM, CDR2 ANQGSEA. CDR3 sequence reads: CSGGQGAFDYGYTF. The CDR3 region has the DNA TGCAGCGGCGGACAGGGGGCTTTCGACTATGGCTACACCTTC. Based on the CDR3 plus reference TRBV29-1 and TRBJ1-2, the full variable domain is SAVISQKPSRDICQRGTSLTIQCQVDSQVTMMFWYRQQPGQSLTLIATANQGSEATYESGFVIDKFPISRPNLTFSTLTVSNMSPEDSSIYLCSGGQGAFDYGYTFGSGTRLTVV.

The genes are TRBV29-1 and TRBJ1-2, with TRBD1 matching over 9 bases. In germline, CDR1 is SQVTM, CDR2 ANQGSEA. The CDR3 spans 13 residues. Trimming at V came to 5 bases and at J to 8 bases, leaving 9 bases not matched to a gene. Here the CDR3 reads CSVPGQGSGGYTF. Here the CDR3 DNA reads TGCAGCGTTCCGGGACAGGGCTCTGGGGGCTACACCTTC. Combining the CDR3 with reference TRBV29-1 and TRBJ1-2 gives the whole variable domain SAVISQKPSRDICQRGTSLTIQCQVDSQVTMMFWYRQQPGQSLTLIATANQGSEATYESGFVIDKFPISRPNLTFSTLTVSNMSPEDSSIYLCSVPGQGSGGYTFGSGTRLTVV.

This clone was counted between two and nine times. The gene calls are TRBV2 and TRBJ1-5; D not certain. The V gene's germline CDR1 is SNHLY and CDR2 FYNNEI. CDR3 length equals 12 residues. V was clipped by 5 bases and J by 4 bases, with 6 bases between them. DNA for the CDR3: TGTGCCAGCAGTATCAGAAATCAGCCCCAGCATTTT. Translation: CASSIRNQPQHF.

This clone was detected once. CDR3 nucleotide sequence: TGCGCCAGCAGCCCCCCCGGGACTAACAGGGAGACCCAGTACTTC. Its protein is CASSPPGTNRETQYF. V and J are TRBV5-1 and TRBJ2-5; TRBD2 matches 7 bases. Trimming took 4 bases from V and 5 from J; bases not matched to a gene: 11. The CDR3 extends over 15 amino acids. Germline assignment: CDR1 SGHRS and CDR2 YFSETQ.